A single sample gave rise to the 24 T cell receptor beta chains below, sequenced in a study of glioma-infiltrating T cells. Using RNA template, CDR3s of TCR alpha and beta were amplified with iRepertoire arm-PCR. TCRdb recomputed calls from the multiplex PCR reads with MiXCR, one row per CDR3 protein. The table has some 190,000 distinct CDR3 sequences, more than 30% seen once. Sample: glioma tissue, nonneoplastic brain tissue, or PBMCs (not recorded which). The source is a human donor with low-grade glioma or glioblastoma, undergoing nonglioma brain surgery, or in good health (not recorded which).

This clonotype was detected ten times or more. The V and J genes are TRBV6-2 or TRBV6-3 and TRBJ2-1, with D unclear. V dropped 2 bases and J dropped 5 bases, with 7 bases sitting between them. The CDR3 has 13 residues. Germline V gene sequence: CDR1 MNHEY, CDR2 SVGEGT. CDR3 sequence (DNA): TGTGCCAGCAGTTACCTTTCGAACAATGAGCAGTTCTTC. This translates into CASSYLSNNEQFF.

V and J are TRBV6-5 and TRBJ2-1, with 7 bases aligning to TRBD2. CDR3 length equals 13 residues. Germline V lookup: CDR1 MNHEY, CDR2 SVGAGI. The junction had 7 bases not matched to a gene; V was cut back by 5 bases and J by 9 bases. The CDR3: CASSNRGVGEQFF. The CDR3, as DNA: TGTGCCAGCAGTAACCGGGGGGTGGGTGAGCAGTTCTTC.

There are many counts of this clonotype. CDR3 DNA: TGTGCCATTTTAGGAGCGGGAGGGCTAACAGATACGCAGTATTTT. It specifies CAILGAGGLTDTQYF. V gene TRBV10-3 combines with J gene TRBJ2-3, with 10 bases lining up with TRBD2. Germline CDR1 reads ENHRY; CDR2 reads SYGVKD. The CDR3 runs to 15 residues. V gave up 9 bases and J gave up 3 bases; unmatched junction bases: 9.

This chain uses TRBV7-2 with TRBJ1-6; D is uncertain. Looked up from germline, CDR1 is SGHTA and CDR2 is FQGNSA. This CDR3 is built from 15 residues. V was pared by 1 base and J by 7 bases, with 11 bases between. The CDR3 protein is CASSLEGIGNSPLHF. CDR3 in DNA: TGTGCCAGCAGCTTAGAAGGGATCGGAAATTCACCCCTCCACTTT.

For this clonotype: This clone may be a read error of a much larger clone one base away. The J gene is TRBJ2-5, the V gene TRBV10-3; 7 positions agree with TRBD2. The CDR3 covers 13 residues. Losses at the gene ends were 8 bases for V and 7 bases for J; bases not matched to a gene: 10. Per germline, CDR1 ENHRY and CDR2 SYGVKD. The CDR3 spells CAIGSSGPGTQYF. DNA for the CDR3: TGTGCCATCGGGTCTAGCGGCCCAGGGACCCAGTACTTC.

This clonotype was picked up many times. The rearrangement links TRBV2 to TRBJ2-1; the D is unclear. The V end lost 5 bases, the J end lost 0 bases, and 11 bases lay between the germline ends. The CDR3 sequence is 15 residues long. Looked up from germline, CDR1 is SNHLY and CDR2 is FYNNEI. CDR3 sequence: CASSHRSSSYNEQFF. The CDR3 coding sequence is TGTGCCAGCAGTCACAGATCGAGCTCCTACAATGAGCAGTTCTTC.

As regards this clonotype: A much bigger clone sits one base away, suggesting this may be a read error. The V call is TRBV7-2, the J call TRBJ2-3; D perhaps matches TRBD2 (6 bases). The V end was cut by 1 base, the J end by 3 bases, with 11 bases between. Germline V gene data show CDR1 as SGHTA and CDR2 as FQGNSA. This CDR3 is 15 amino acids long. The CDR3 sequence: CASSLDSGGTDTQYF. CDR3 nucleotides: TGTGCCAGCAGCTTAGATAGCGGAGGGACAGATACGCAGTATTTT.

The chain has TRBV20-1 and TRBJ2-5; 7 bases match TRBD1. The CDR3 extends over 14 amino acids. Germline V gene lookup returns CDR1 DFQATT and CDR2 SNEGSKA (reference sequence). The trim removed 5 bases at V and 4 bases at J, leaving 10 bases unmatched. In nucleotides, the CDR3 is TGCAGTGCTGTCGACGCTTCAGGGGGAGAGACCCAGTACTTC. The encoded protein is CSAVDASGGETQYF.

About this clonotype: Possible read error: a much larger clone is one base away. V gene TRBV4-2 combines with J gene TRBJ2-1, with D tentatively TRBD2 (5 bases). The V gene's germline CDR1 is LGHNA and CDR2 YNFKEQ. V lost 0 bases and J 3 bases, leaving 12 bases between the germline ends. This CDR3 is built from 16 residues. CDR3 region: CASSQDPRGSYNEQFF. The DNA of the CDR3 is TGTGCCAGCAGCCAAGATCCTAGAGGGAGCTACAATGAGCAGTTCTTC.

The CDR3 bases are TGCAGTGCTAGAAAAGGGGGACTAGCGGGAGGAGAGACCCAGTACTTC. Amino acid sequence: CSARKGGLAGGETQYF. This chain joins TRBV20-1 and TRBJ2-5; 15 bases line up with TRBD2. Trimming cost V 2 bases and J 4 bases; bases outside gene matches: 5. Germline V lookup: CDR1 DFQATT, CDR2 SNEGSKA (reference sequence). CDR3 length equals 16 residues.

The chain uses TRBV19 and TRBJ1-1; no clear D. V was shortened by 1 base and J by 5 bases, with 11 bases between the two germline ends. This CDR3 is built from 14 residues. Germline CDR1 is LNHDA and CDR2 is SQIVND (reference sequence). CDR3 loop: CASSIAESGTEAFF. Here the CDR3 DNA reads TGTGCCAGTAGTATAGCGGAAAGCGGTACTGAAGCTTTCTTT.

This clonotype was counted ten times or more. The V and J genes are TRBV3-1 and TRBJ2-1; the match to TRBD2 covers 7 bases. This CDR3 spans 18 amino acids. The V and J ends lost 2 bases and 4 bases, in that order; junction bases with no gene match: 14. The V gene's germline CDR1 is LGHDT and CDR2 YNNKEL (reference sequence). The CDR3 region is CASSQTLAEGRPYNEQFF. The CDR3 bases are TGTGCCAGCAGCCAAACCCTAGCGGAGGGGAGACCGTACAATGAGCAGTTCTTC.

This clonotype was counted ten times or more. CDR3 sequence: CASSQDSGPPLHF. The CDR3 region has the DNA TGCGCCAGCAGCCAAGACAGTGGACCACCCCTCCACTTT. The V call is TRBV4-3, the J call TRBJ1-6, with no clear D. V was shortened by 0 bases and J by 11 bases, with 8 bases between the two germline ends. Germline V gene sequence: CDR1 LGHNA, CDR2 YSLEER. The CDR3 loop spans 13 amino acids.

This clonotype was detected many times. J is TRBJ2-1 and V is TRBV6-2 or TRBV6-3; 9 bases are a match to TRBD2. Trimming at V came to 5 bases and at J to 8 bases, leaving 16 bases not matched to a gene. Germline V gene sequence: CDR1 MNHEY, CDR2 SVGEGT. The length of the CDR3 is 17 residues. CDR3 DNA: TGTGCCAGCAGTACCCCACGGGTAGCGGGAGTAAAAGATGAGCAGTTCTTC. Its protein product is CASSTPRVAGVKDEQFF.

The rearrangement links TRBV9 to TRBJ2-7; 7 bases line up with TRBD2. There are 15 residues in the CDR3. The junction had 12 bases not matched to a gene; V was cut back by 4 bases and J by 5 bases. Germline CDR1 and CDR2: SGDLS and YYNGEE. The CDR3 DNA is TGTGCCAGCAGCTTAAGGACTAGAGGGATCAACGAGCAGTACTTC. This sequence encodes CASSLRTRGINEQYF.

Points on this clonotype: This could be a read error, since a much larger clone is one nucleotide away. V and J are TRBV20-1 and TRBJ2-7; 8 bases map to TRBD2. The CDR3 extends over 15 amino acids. CDR1 and CDR2 from the germline V gene are DFQATT and SNEGSKA (reference sequence). V dropped 2 bases and J dropped 4; count of bases not matched to a gene: 10. CDR3 protein: CSARYRVSGTYEQYF. Written as DNA, the CDR3 is TGCAGTGCTAGATATCGGGTTAGCGGGACGTACGAGCAGTACTTC.

Notes on this clonotype: At one end the junction does not follow the germline gene, possibly because of a read error. This sequence joins TRBV6-1 and TRBJ2-1; possible D gene TRBD2, 7 bases. The CDR3 runs to 14 residues. Germline CDR1 and CDR2: MNHNS and SASEGT. CDR3 coding DNA: TGTGCCGGCAGTGTTATCGGCGGGGGCAATGAGCAGTCCTTC. It translates to CAGSVIGGGNEQSF.

This clonotype was seen many times. The chain employs TRBV6-2 or TRBV6-3 and TRBJ2-7, with TRBD2 identical over 8 bases. The junction had 13 bases not matched to a gene; V was cut back by 7 bases and J by 5 bases. This CDR3 has 15 amino acids. The germline V gene has CDR1 MNHEY and CDR2 SVGEGT. For the CDR3, the DNA is TGTGCCAGCACGGGGGAGACGGGCGGGAGGAACGAGCAGTACTTC. Translated, it gives CASTGETGGRNEQYF.

In its sample, this clonotype was seen many times. The chain joins TRBV6-2 or TRBV6-3 to TRBJ2-5; D possibly corresponds to TRBD1 (6 bases). Trimming left V 6 bases short and J 9 bases short, with 14 bases between. CDR1 MNHEY and CDR2 SVGEGT come from the germline V gene. This CDR3 has 12 residues. The CDR3 bases are TGTGCCAGCAGCCGAAACAGGGTGGCCCAGTACTTC. Translating it yields CASSRNRVAQYF.

This clonotype was observed many times. The chain recombines TRBV6-1 with TRBJ1-6; 7 bases agree with TRBD1. The CDR3 sequence is 15 residues long. Trimming cost V 5 bases and J 4 bases; bases outside gene matches: 5. CDR1 is MNHNS, CDR2 SASEGT, per germline. In DNA form, the CDR3 reads TGTGCCAGCAGTTCGGGACAGTATTATAATTCACCCCTCCACTTT. Protein sequence: CASSSGQYYNSPLHF.

This clonotype was observed at least ten times. The chain couples TRBV2 to TRBJ2-5, with TRBD1 matching 10 bases. This CDR3 is 15 amino acids long. With 5 bases clipped from V and 5 bases from J, the junction kept 8 bases outside the gene matches. CDR1 SNHLY and CDR2 FYNNEI come from the germline V gene. CDR3 nucleotides: TGTGCCAGCAGTAAACAGACAGGGGGCTTCGAGACCCAGTACTTC. It translates to CASSKQTGGFETQYF.

This clonotype was picked up many times. This chain links TRBV25-1 with TRBJ2-5; TRBD1 aligns across 11 bases. Trimming cost V 2 bases and J 5 bases; bases outside gene matches: 4. Germline assignment: CDR1 MGHDK and CDR2 SYGVNS. The CDR3 extends over 15 amino acids. The chain's CDR3 is CASSEGTGGLETQYF. The CDR3 DNA follows: TGTGCCAGCAGTGAAGGGACAGGGGGTTTGGAGACCCAGTACTTC.

The rearrangement links TRBV20-1 to TRBJ2-5; D gene ambiguous. This CDR3 is built from 13 residues. Germline loops: CDR1 DFQATT, CDR2 SNEGSKA (reference sequence). Trimming took off 5 bases at V and 7 bases at J, with 17 bases between the two ends. CDR3 region: CSAESWNPGTQYF. CDR3 nucleotides: TGCAGTGCTGAGTCATGGAATCCGGGGACCCAGTACTTC.

Ten or more counts support this clonotype. The chain is built from TRBV28 and TRBJ1-4; D is unclear. With 6 bases removed from V and 5 bases from J, the gap between germline ends came to 10 bases. The CDR3 totals 13 residues. Germline V gene lookup returns CDR1 MDHEN and CDR2 SYDVKM. The CDR3 region is CASRLAGNEKLFF. CDR3 in DNA: TGTGCCAGCAGATTAGCTGGAAATGAAAAACTGTTTTTT. Full variable domain (rest looked up from reference TRBV28 and TRBJ1-4): DVKVTQSSRYLVKRTGEKVFLECVQDMDHENMFWYRQDPGLGLRLIYFSYDVKMKEKGDIPEGYSVSREKKERFSLILESASTNQTSMYLCASRLAGNEKLFFGSGTQLSVL.